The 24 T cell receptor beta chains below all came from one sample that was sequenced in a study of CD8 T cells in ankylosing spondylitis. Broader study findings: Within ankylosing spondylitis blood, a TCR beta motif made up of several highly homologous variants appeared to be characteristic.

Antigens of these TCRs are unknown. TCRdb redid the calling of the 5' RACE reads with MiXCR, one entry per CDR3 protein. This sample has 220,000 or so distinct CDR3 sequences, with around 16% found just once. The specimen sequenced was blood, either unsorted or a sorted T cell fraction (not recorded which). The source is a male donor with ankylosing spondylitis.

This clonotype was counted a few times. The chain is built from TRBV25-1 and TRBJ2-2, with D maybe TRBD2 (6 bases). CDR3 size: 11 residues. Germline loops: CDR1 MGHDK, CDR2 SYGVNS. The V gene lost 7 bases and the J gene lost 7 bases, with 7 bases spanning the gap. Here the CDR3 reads CASMGGGELFF. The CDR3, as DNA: TGTGCCAGCATGGGGGGCGGGGAGCTGTTTTTT.

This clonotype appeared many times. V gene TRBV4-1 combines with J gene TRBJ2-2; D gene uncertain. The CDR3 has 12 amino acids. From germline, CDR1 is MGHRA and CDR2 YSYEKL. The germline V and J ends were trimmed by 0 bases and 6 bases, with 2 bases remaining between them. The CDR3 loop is CASSQEPGELFF. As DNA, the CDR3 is TGCGCCAGCAGCCAAGAGCCCGGGGAGCTGTTTTTT.

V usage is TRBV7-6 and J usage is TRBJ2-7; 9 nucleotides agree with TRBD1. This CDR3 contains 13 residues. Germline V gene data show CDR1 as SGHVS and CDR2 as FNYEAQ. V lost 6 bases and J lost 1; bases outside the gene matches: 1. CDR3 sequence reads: CASRQGASYEQYF. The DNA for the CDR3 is TGTGCCAGCAGACAGGGGGCTTCCTACGAGCAGTACTTC.

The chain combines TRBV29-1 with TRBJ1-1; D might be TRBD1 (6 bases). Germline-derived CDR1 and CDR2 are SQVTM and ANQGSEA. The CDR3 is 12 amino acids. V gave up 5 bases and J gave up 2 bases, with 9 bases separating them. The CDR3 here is CSVLDRNTEAFF. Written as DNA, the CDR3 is TGCAGCGTTCTGGACAGAAACACTGAAGCTTTCTTT.

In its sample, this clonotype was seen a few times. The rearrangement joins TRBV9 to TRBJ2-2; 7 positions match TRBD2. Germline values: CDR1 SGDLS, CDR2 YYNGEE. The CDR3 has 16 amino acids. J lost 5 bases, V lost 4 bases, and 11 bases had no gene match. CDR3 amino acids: CASSPTRGSGTGELFF. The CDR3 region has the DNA TGTGCCAGCAGCCCTACTCGCGGGAGTGGAACCGGGGAGCTGTTTTTT.

The CDR3 spells CASAGGVWGETQYF. CDR3 sequence (DNA): TGTGCCTCGGCGGGAGGGGTGTGGGGAGAGACCCAGTACTTC. This chain links TRBV6-1 with TRBJ2-5, with 9 bases matching TRBD2. There are 14 residues in the CDR3. Germline assignment: CDR1 MNHNS and CDR2 SASEGT. Germline trimming cut 11 bases from V and 4 bases from J; bases unmatched to any gene: 11.

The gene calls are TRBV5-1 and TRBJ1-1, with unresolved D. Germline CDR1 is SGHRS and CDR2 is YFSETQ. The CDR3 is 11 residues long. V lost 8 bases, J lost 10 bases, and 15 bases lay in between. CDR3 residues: CASSDGRAAFF. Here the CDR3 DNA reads TGCGCCAGTTCGGACGGACGAGCAGCTTTCTTT.

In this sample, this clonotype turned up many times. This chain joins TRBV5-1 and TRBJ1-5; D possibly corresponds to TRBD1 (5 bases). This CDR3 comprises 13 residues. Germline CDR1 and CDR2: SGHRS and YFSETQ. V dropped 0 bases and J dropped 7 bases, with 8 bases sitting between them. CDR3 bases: TGCGCCAGCAGCTTGGGGCAGGGCCAGCCCCAGCATTTT. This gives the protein CASSLGQGQPQHF.

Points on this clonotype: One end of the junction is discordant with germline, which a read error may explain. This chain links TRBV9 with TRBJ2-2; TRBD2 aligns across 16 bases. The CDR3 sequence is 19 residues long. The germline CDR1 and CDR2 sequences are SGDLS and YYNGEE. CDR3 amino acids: CARSVGGLAGGPQPGELFF. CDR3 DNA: TGTGCCAGGAGCGTAGGGGGACTAGCGGGAGGGCCCCAACCCGGGGAGCTGTTTTTT.

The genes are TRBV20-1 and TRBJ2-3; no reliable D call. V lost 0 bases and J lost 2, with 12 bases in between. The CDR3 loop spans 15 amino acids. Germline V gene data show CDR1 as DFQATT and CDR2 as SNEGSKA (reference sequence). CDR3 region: CSARDPQSPTDTQYF. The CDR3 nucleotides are TGCAGTGCTAGAGATCCTCAGAGTCCCACAGATACGCAGTATTTT.

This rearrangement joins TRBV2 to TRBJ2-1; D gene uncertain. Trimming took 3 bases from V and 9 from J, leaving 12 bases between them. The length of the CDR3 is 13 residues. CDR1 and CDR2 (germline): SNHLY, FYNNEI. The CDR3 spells CASSDVEFLEQFF. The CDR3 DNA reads TGTGCCAGCAGTGATGTGGAGTTTCTTGAGCAGTTCTTC.

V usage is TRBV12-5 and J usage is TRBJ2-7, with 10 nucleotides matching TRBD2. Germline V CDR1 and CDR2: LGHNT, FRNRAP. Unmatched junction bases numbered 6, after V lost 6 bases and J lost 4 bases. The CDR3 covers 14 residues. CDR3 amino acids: CASGHGSGGYEQYF. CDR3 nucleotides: TGTGCTAGTGGCCATGGTAGCGGGGGGTACGAGCAGTACTTC. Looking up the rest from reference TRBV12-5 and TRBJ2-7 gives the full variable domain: DARVTQTPRHKVTEMGQEVTMRCQPILGHNTVFWYRQTMMQGLELLAYFRNRAPLDDSGMPKDRFSAEMPDATLATLKIQPSEPRDSAVYFCASGHGSGGYEQYFGPGTRLTVT.

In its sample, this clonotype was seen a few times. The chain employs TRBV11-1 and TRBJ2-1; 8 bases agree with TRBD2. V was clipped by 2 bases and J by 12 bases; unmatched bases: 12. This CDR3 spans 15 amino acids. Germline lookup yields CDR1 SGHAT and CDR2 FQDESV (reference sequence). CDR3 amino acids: CASSLLNGGALGQFF. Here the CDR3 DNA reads TGTGCCAGCAGCTTACTCAACGGGGGGGCCCTTGGGCAGTTCTTC. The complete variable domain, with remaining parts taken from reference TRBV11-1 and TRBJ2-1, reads EAEVAQSPRYKITEKSQAVAFWCDPISGHATLYWYRQILGQGPELLVQFQDESVVDDSQLPKDRFSAERLKGVDSTLKIQPAELGDSAMYLCASSLLNGGALGQFFGPGTRLTVL.

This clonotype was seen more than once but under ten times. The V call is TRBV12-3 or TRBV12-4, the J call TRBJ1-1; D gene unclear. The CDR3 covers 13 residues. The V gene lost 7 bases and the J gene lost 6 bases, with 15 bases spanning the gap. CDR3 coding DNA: TGTGCCAGCACCCTGCCCCCTTCCGCTGAAGCTTTCTTT. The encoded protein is CASTLPPSAEAFF.

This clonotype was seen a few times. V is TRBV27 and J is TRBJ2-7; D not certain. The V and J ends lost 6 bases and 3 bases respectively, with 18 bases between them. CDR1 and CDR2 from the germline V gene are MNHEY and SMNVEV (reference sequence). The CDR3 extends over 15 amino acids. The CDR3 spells CASRGRALGDYEQYF. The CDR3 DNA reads TGTGCCAGCAGGGGAAGGGCCCTTGGGGACTACGAGCAGTACTTC.

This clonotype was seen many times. Here the CDR3 DNA reads TGTGCCAGCAGCTTAGAGGGATACTATAATTCACCCCTCCACTTT. Translated, it gives CASSLEGYYNSPLHF. The V and J genes are TRBV7-6 and TRBJ1-6; D is undetermined. The CDR3 runs to 15 residues. V lost 1 base and J 3 bases, leaving 7 bases between the germline ends. Per germline, CDR1 SGHVS and CDR2 FNYEAQ.

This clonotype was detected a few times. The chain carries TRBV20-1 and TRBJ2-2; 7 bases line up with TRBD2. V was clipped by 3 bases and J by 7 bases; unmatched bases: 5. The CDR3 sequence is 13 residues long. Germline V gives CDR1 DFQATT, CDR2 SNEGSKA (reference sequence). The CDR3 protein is CSARGGDLGELFF. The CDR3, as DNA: TGCAGTGCTAGGGGAGGGGATCTCGGGGAGCTGTTTTTT.

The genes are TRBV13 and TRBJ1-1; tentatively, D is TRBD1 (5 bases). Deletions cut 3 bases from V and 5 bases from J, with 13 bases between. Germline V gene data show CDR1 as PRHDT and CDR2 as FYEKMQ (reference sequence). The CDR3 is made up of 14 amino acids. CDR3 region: CASSFGREGTEAFF. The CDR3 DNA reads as TGTGCCAGCAGCTTCGGGAGGGAGGGGACTGAAGCTTTCTTT. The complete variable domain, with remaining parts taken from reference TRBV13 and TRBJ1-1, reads AAGVIQSPRHLIKEKRETATLKCYPIPRHDTVYWYQQGPGQDPQFLISFYEKMQSDKGSIPDRFSAQQFSDYHSELNMSSLELGDSALYFCASSFGREGTEAFFGQGTRLTVV.

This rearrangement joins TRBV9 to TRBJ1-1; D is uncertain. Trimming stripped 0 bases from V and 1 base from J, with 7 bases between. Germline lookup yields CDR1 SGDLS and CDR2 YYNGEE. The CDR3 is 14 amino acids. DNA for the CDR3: TGTGCCAGCAGCGTAGTCGGAGGGAACACTGAAGCTTTCTTT. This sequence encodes CASSVVGGNTEAFF.

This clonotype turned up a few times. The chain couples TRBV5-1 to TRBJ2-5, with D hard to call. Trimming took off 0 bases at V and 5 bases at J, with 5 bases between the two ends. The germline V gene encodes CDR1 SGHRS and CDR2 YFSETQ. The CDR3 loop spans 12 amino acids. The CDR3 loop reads CASSLGDETQYF. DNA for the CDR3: TGCGCCAGCAGCTTGGGTGACGAGACCCAGTACTTC.

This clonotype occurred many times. This CDR3 is CSAEGSSASQYF. In DNA, the CDR3 is TGCAGCGCCGAAGGATCATCGGCCTCCCAGTACTTC. This chain uses TRBV29-1 with TRBJ2-5; D is ambiguous. The CDR3 sequence is 12 residues long. Per germline, CDR1 SQVTM and CDR2 ANQGSEA. Between the trimmed V and J ends, which lost 7 bases and 9 bases, there was a span of 18 bases.

The CDR3 spells CASSGGTSDNNEQFF. The CDR3 region has the DNA TGTGCCAGCAGCGGCGGGACTAGCGATAACAATGAGCAGTTCTTC. The chain employs TRBV11-3 and TRBJ2-1; 10 nucleotides agree with TRBD2. The germline gives CDR1 SGHNT, CDR2 YENEEA. Unmatched junction bases numbered 6, after V lost 5 bases and J lost 5 bases. The CDR3 has 15 residues.

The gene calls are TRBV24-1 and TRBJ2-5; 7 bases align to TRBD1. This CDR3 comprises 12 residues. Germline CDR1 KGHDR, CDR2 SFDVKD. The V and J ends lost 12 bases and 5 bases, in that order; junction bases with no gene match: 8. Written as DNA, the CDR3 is TGTGCCTCTCAGGGGGTCGGGGAGACCCAGTACTTC. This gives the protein CASQGVGETQYF.

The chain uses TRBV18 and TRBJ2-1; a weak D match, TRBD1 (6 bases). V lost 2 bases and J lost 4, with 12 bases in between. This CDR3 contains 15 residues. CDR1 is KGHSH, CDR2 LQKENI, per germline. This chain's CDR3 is CASSPTTGPYNEQFF. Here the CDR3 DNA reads TGTGCCAGCTCACCAACGACAGGCCCTTACAATGAGCAGTTCTTC.